This is a list of T cell receptor beta chains from one sample in a study of T cells in localized non-small cell lung cancer. Only in-frame clones appear in the TCRdb table, and some are missing; sequencing was by immunoSEQ multiplex PCR. This sample has 30,000 or so clones, with 88% found just once. Sequencing was performed on peripheral blood, taken before any cancer treatment. These receptors originate from a female donor older than 55 with stage III squamous cell lung carcinoma. Both conserved end residues are part of each CDR3. The order of the fields is V gene, clone size, CDR3 length, D gene, J gene, CDR3 DNA, CDR3 protein. D genes are given only for firm matches. Size values are once, few and many counts, or a class for expanded clones, and some rows have none.

>TRBV7-9|-|17|TRBD1|TRBJ1-5
TGTGCCAGCAGCTTAGCCAGTGACAGGGTCGGCAATCAGCCCCAGCATTTT
CASSLASDRVGNQPQHF
>TRBV4-1|few|15|TRBD1|TRBJ1-1
TGCGCCAGCAGCCAAGCGTACAGGGGCAGGACTGAAGCTTTCTTT
CASSQAYRGRTEAFF
>TRBV28|-|16|TRBD1|TRBJ2-2
TGTGCCAGCAGCCGACAGGGGAGGAGTCGCACCGGGGAGCTGTTTTTT
CASSRQGRSRTGELFF
>TRBV27|-|16|-|TRBJ2-7
TGTGCCAGCAGTTTATCGAGCAGTCGCCTGTCCTACGAGCAGTACTTC
CASSLSSSRLSYEQYF
>TRBV5-8|-|14|TRBD1|TRBJ1-2
TGTGCCAGCAGCCTTGCGACAGGGACCTATGGCTACACCTTC
CASSLATGTYGYTF
>TRBV28|-|13|-|TRBJ1-1
TGTGCCAGCAGAGAAGGGCCGAACACTGAAGCTTTCTTT
CASREGPNTEAFF
>TRBV5-5|-|14|TRBD1|TRBJ1-4
TGTGCCAGCAGCTTTACAGGGGCTAATGAAAAACTGTTTTTT
CASSFTGANEKLFF
>TRBV7-2|-|14|-|TRBJ2-7
TGTGCCAGCAGCTTAGTTGCAACAACCTCCGAGCAGTACTTC
CASSLVATTSEQYF
>TRBV9|-|16|TRBD2|TRBJ2-5
TGTGCCAGCAGCGTAGACCCTAGCGGGGGTGGGGAGACCCAGTACTTC
CASSVDPSGGGETQYF
>TRBV21-1|-|14|-|TRBJ2-7
TGTGCCAGCAGCAAATATTACAAGTACTACGAGCAGTACTTC
CASSKYYKYYEQYF
>TRBV19|-|13|-|TRBJ2-1
TGTGCCAGTAGTATAGGCAGATACAATGAGCAGTTCTTC
CASSIGRYNEQFF
>TRBV19|-|15|-|TRBJ1-4
TGTGCCAGTAGTACCAGGGGTCGGGCTAATGAAAAACTGTTTTTT
CASSTRGRANEKLFF
>TRBV19|-|15|TRBD2|TRBJ2-3
TGTGCCAGTAGTACGTTAGCGGGTACCACAGATACGCAGTATTTT
CASSTLAGTTDTQYF
>TRBV19|once|12|-|TRBJ2-1
TGTGCCAGTAGACGAGACGTCCGTGAGCAGTTCTTC
CASRRDVREQFF
>TRBV7-9|-|16|-|TRBJ1-5
TGTGCCAGCAGCCCCTCGGGGGGGGCGGGTCGCCGGCCCCAGCATTTT
CASSPSGGAGRRPQHF
>TRBV7-2|-|16|TRBD2|TRBJ2-1
TGTGCCAGCAGCTTAAACCCAGGACTAGCGGGAGGAGGGCAGTTCTTC
CASSLNPGLAGGGQFF
>TRBV21-1|-|16|-|TRBJ2-3
TGTGCCAGCCGGGGGGGGAGAGGGGCCAGCACAGATACGCAGTATTTT
CASRGGRGASTDTQYF
>TRBV29-1|-|12|TRBD1|TRBJ2-4
TGCAGCGTAGTGACAGGGGATGGGATTCAGTACTTC
CSVVTGDGIQYF
>TRBV5-1|-|13|-|TRBJ2-7
TGCGCCAGCAGCTTGGAGTGGGGGCGCGAGCAGTACTTC
CASSLEWGREQYF
>TRBV5-1|once|17|TRBD1|TRBJ2-3
TGCGCCAGCAGCTCCCCAGACAGGGGCGTGGGCACAGATACGCAGTATTTT
CASSSPDRGVGTDTQYF
>TRBV5-1|few|15|-|TRBJ1-3
TGCGCCAGCAGCTTGGGGGCCCCGGGCTTAAACACCATATATTTT
CASSLGAPGLNTIYF
>TRBV5-1|-|16|-|TRBJ2-2
TGCGCCAGCAGCTTGGGAACTCAGGGGTCGGCCGGGGAGCTGTTTTTT
CASSLGTQGSAGELFF
>TRBV5-1|-|15|-|TRBJ1-2
TGCGCCAGCAGCTTGGACCAGGGTACTAACTATGGCTACACCTTC
CASSLDQGTNYGYTF
>TRBV28|-|14|-|TRBJ1-1
TGTGCCAGCAGTCCCCCCCCCGCCCAGGGACGAGCTTTCTTT
CASSPPPAQGRAFF
>TRBV2|-|14|-|TRBJ2-1
TGTGCCAGCACCGGACTCCTTTCCTACAATGAGCAGTTCTTC
CASTGLLSYNEQFF
>TRBV28|once|14|-|TRBJ1-2
TGTGCCAGCAGCTCCTCAGCTATTAACTATGGCTACACCTTC
CASSSSAINYGYTF
>TRBV5-6|-|17|TRBD1|TRBJ1-6
TGTGCCAGCAGCTCATCGTGGGGACAGGGAAATAATTCACCCCTCCACTTT
CASSSSWGQGNNSPLHF
>TRBV14|-|15|TRBD1|TRBJ1-3
TGTGCCAGCAGCCAAATAGGGACAGGTGGAAACACCATATATTTT
CASSQIGTGGNTIYF
>TRBV30|-|12|TRBD1|TRBJ1-1
TGTGCCTGGAGACGGGACAGCCCGCGGGCTTTCTTT
CAWRRDSPRAFF
>TRBV18|-|14|-|TRBJ2-7
TGTGCCAGCTCACCAGGGGATACCTCCTACGAGCAGTACTTC
CASSPGDTSYEQYF
>TRBV28|-|15|TRBD1|TRBJ2-2
TGTGCCAGCGCGGGCGGGACAGGGGGCCCCGGGGAGCTGTTTTTT
CASAGGTGGPGELFF
>TRBV9|-|12|-|TRBJ2-2
TGTGCCAGCAGCGCCCGACCCGGGGAGCTGTTTTTT
CASSARPGELFF
>TRBV6-1|-|13|-|TRBJ2-7
TGTGCCAGCAGGACGGGGTCGGGGGATGAGCAGTACTTC
CASRTGSGDEQYF
>TRBV27|-|17|TRBD2|TRBJ2-3
TGTGCCAGCAGTGGATTCGGTAGCGGGGTGGGCACAGATACGCAGTATTTT
CASSGFGSGVGTDTQYF
>TRBV2|once|15|TRBD2|TRBJ2-3
TGTGCCAGCACTCCAGCGGGGTTAAGCACAGATACGCAGTATTTT
CASTPAGLSTDTQYF
>TRBV15|-|16|TRBD2|TRBJ2-7
TGTGCCACCAGCAGAGCCGGGGGGACCGCGTCCTACGAGCAGTACTTC
CATSRAGGTASYEQYF
>TRBV28|-|16|TRBD2|TRBJ2-4
TGTGCCAGCAGTTTAAGCGGGGGGGCTTCCAAAAACATTCAGTACTTC
CASSLSGGASKNIQYF
>TRBV19|-|14|-|TRBJ1-5
TGTGCCAGTAGTATAGGGACAAACTATCAGCCCCAGCATTTT
CASSIGTNYQPQHF
>TRBV9|-|17|TRBD1|TRBJ2-5
TGTGCCAGCAGCGTAGCGCCCGACAGGGGCGGTGGAGAGACCCAGTACTTC
CASSVAPDRGGGETQYF
>TRBV9|-|17|-|TRBJ2-7
TGTGCCAGCAGCGTAGATTTAAGACAGGTCGAGTCCTACGAGCAGTACTTC
CASSVDLRQVESYEQYF
>TRBV28|-|12|-|TRBJ2-7
TGTGCCAGCAGTTCCCACTACTACGAGCAGTACTTC
CASSSHYYEQYF
>TRBV4-3|-|13|-|TRBJ1-3
TGCGCCAGCAGCCAAGTCAGGGGAAACACCATATATTTT
CASSQVRGNTIYF
>TRBV7-9|few|13|-|TRBJ2-2
TGTGCCAGCAGCCCAGGGGGGGCCGGGGAGCTGTTTTTT
CASSPGGAGELFF
>TRBV9|-|15|TRBD2|TRBJ2-7
TGTGCCAGCAGCGTAGGGGGACGGGGGGAGTACGAGCAGTACTTC
CASSVGGRGEYEQYF
>TRBV28|-|16|TRBD2|TRBJ2-5
TGTGCCAGCAGTTTATTGGCTAGCGGGGGGCGGGAGACCCAGTACTTC
CASSLLASGGRETQYF
>TRBV5-1|once|16|TRBD2|TRBJ2-1
TGCGCCAGCAGCTTGGCTAGCGGGAGGGCCCTCAATGAGCAGTTCTTC
CASSLASGRALNEQFF
>TRBV28|-|13|-|TRBJ1-1
TGTGCCAGCAGCCATGCAACAGGTACCAAAGCTTTCTTT
CASSHATGTKAFF
>TRBV13|-|12|-|TRBJ1-1
TGTGCCAGCAGCAAGGGGGACACTGAAGCTTTCTTT
CASSKGDTEAFF
>TRBV19|-|13|TRBD2|TRBJ2-1
TGTGCCGCAGCAGCGGGAGGGTTGAACGAGCAGTTCTTC
CAAAAGGLNEQFF
>TRBV10-3|-|13|-|TRBJ2-1
TGTGCCATCAGTATGACAGGATACAATGAGCAGTTCTTC
CAISMTGYNEQFF
>TRBV28|-|11|-|TRBJ1-2
TGTGCCAGCAGGCAGAACTATGGCTACACCTTC
CASRQNYGYTF
>TRBV5-4|once|15|-|TRBJ2-3
TGTGCCAGCAGCTTGAAAAGCCAGTTTGGGGATACGCAGTATTTT
CASSLKSQFGDTQYF
>TRBV28|once|19|TRBD2|TRBJ2-1
TGTGCCATCATAGGGACCCTAGGGACTAGCGGGAGCGGTGGCGATGAGCAGTTCTTC
CAIIGTLGTSGSGGDEQFF
>TRBV7-9|-|14|-|TRBJ1-5
TGTGCCAGCAGTCCCGGGACTAACAATCAGCCCCAGCATTTT
CASSPGTNNQPQHF
>TRBV4-1|-|16|-|TRBJ2-1
TGCGCCAGCAGCCAAGGTCGGGACCTCCCAATCAATGAGCAGTTCTTC
CASSQGRDLPINEQFF
>TRBV5-1|-|12|-|TRBJ2-1
TGCGCCAGCAGCTTGGAGGGGAATGAGCAGTTCTTC
CASSLEGNEQFF
>TRBV5-4|once|16|-|TRBJ2-3
TGTGCCAGCAGCTTGACGGTCCACTTGGGAAGAGATACGCAGTATTTT
CASSLTVHLGRDTQYF
>TRBV5-8|-|15|-|TRBJ2-1
TGTGCCAGCAGCGGGGCTAGAGCTCGGGGCGATGAGCAGTTCTTC
CASSGARARGDEQFF
>TRBV7-9|medium-sized|14|TRBD1|TRBJ2-7
TGTGCCAGCAGCCTGACAGGGGTCGTCTACGAGCAGTACTTC
CASSLTGVVYEQYF
>TRBV29-1|-|13|-|TRBJ2-3
TGCAGCGTTGAAGTTACTAGCACAGATACGCAGTATTTT
CSVEVTSTDTQYF